Shown below are 26 T cell receptor beta chains from a single sample sequenced in a study of human T cells and chemical hapten exposure. Regarding time point: patch test 3, about 24 weeks after DPC sensitization. Treatment noted: therapeutic diphenylcyclopropenone sensitization with weekly scalp DPC. TCRdb re-called the RACE reads through MiXCR, storing one row per CDR3 protein. Of about 190,000 distinct CDR3 sequences in the sample, about 22% are singletons; the top ten hold approximately 2.3%. The sequencing here drew on whole blood, taken in connection with sensitization to the hapten diphenylcyclopropenone (DPC). Receptors originate from a woman in her thirties or forties with alopecia areata. Some clones in this sample may be carry-over from other donors' samples.

The CDR3 loop is CASTAGTGPYEQYF. CDR3 in DNA: TGTGCCAGCACTGCCGGGACAGGACCCTACGAGCAGTACTTC. This sequence joins TRBV6-5 and TRBJ2-7; 8 bases match TRBD1. This CDR3 is 14 amino acids long. V lost 7 bases and J lost 2; bases outside the gene matches: 7. Germline V gene lookup returns CDR1 MNHEY and CDR2 SVGAGI.

This clonotype was picked up a small number of times. This chain uses TRBV20-1 with TRBJ2-1; the match to TRBD2 covers 9 bases. CDR1 DFQATT and CDR2 SNEGSKA come from the germline V gene (reference sequence). The V gene end was trimmed by 0 bases and the J gene end by 1 base; junction bases not matched to a gene: 7. The CDR3 length is 17 residues. In DNA form, the CDR3 reads TGCAGTGCTAGAGATATTCGGACTAGCGAGTCCTACAATGAGCAGTTCTTC. Residues: CSARDIRTSESYNEQFF.

This clonotype was detected only a few times. This chain links TRBV4-3 with TRBJ1-6; D gene unclear. Germline V gene lookup returns CDR1 LGHNA and CDR2 YSLEER. V was trimmed by 0 bases and J by 7 bases, leaving 4 bases between them. The CDR3 sequence is 13 residues long. CDR3 bases: TGCGCCAGCAGCCAAGAGTGGAATTCACCCCTCCACTTT. Its protein product is CASSQEWNSPLHF.

This chain joins TRBV27 and TRBJ2-3, with TRBD2 identical over 7 bases. This CDR3 region has 14 residues. Germline lookup yields CDR1 MNHEY and CDR2 SMNVEV (reference sequence). V was clipped by 5 bases and J by 2 bases; unmatched bases: 4. The CDR3 sequence is CASSRDYYTDTQYF. The DNA of the CDR3 is TGTGCCAGCAGTCGGGACTACTACACAGATACGCAGTATTTT.

This clonotype was seen a few times. This chain joins TRBV12-3 or TRBV12-4 and TRBJ2-3, with TRBD2 matching over 8 bases. The CDR3 has 12 residues. V lost 7 bases and J lost 9; bases outside the gene matches: 6. CDR3 protein: CASNLAGRTQYF. The CDR3 bases are TGTGCCAGCAACCTAGCGGGCCGAACGCAGTATTTT.

The gene calls are TRBV9 and TRBJ2-7, with D uncertain. In germline, CDR1 is SGDLS, CDR2 YYNGEE. This CDR3 contains 14 residues. V dropped 0 bases and J dropped 3 bases, with 10 bases sitting between them. For the CDR3, the DNA is TGTGCCAGCAGCGTAGGCCCCCCCGGCTACGAGCAGTACTTC. This translates into CASSVGPPGYEQYF.

This clonotype was seen repeatedly, ten times or more. The rearrangement joins TRBV7-9 to TRBJ1-4, with unresolved D. Germline V gene sequence: CDR1 SEHNR, CDR2 FQNEAQ (reference sequence). The CDR3 totals 14 residues. Trimming pared 3 bases from V and 1 base from J, leaving 6 bases between. The CDR3 spells CASSLTGTNEKLFF. DNA for the CDR3: TGTGCCAGCAGCTTGACGGGAACTAATGAAAAACTGTTTTTT.

This clonotype was counted a few times. The chain carries TRBV27 and TRBJ1-1; a possible D gene is TRBD1 (6 bases). V was trimmed by 5 bases and J by 7 bases, leaving 17 bases between them. The CDR3 is 14 amino acids. Germline CDR1 MNHEY, CDR2 SMNVEV (reference sequence). The CDR3 loop reads CASSTNYRAGEAFF. The CDR3 region has the DNA TGTGCCAGCAGTACCAACTACAGGGCGGGTGAAGCTTTCTTT.

V usage is TRBV6-5 and J usage is TRBJ2-5, with D perhaps TRBD2 (5 bases). Germline CDR1 reads MNHEY; CDR2 reads SVGAGI. V was shortened by 0 bases and J by 5 bases, with 10 bases between the two germline ends. The CDR3 loop spans 14 amino acids. The CDR3 nucleotides read TGTGCCAGCAGTTACTCTACGGGAACGGAGACCCAGTACTTC. This translates into CASSYSTGTETQYF.

The chain has TRBV2 and TRBJ2-1, with D uncertain. The length of the CDR3 is 12 residues. Germline CDR1 reads SNHLY; CDR2 reads FYNNEI. Trimming stripped 6 bases from V and 4 bases from J, with 7 bases between. The CDR3 protein is CASSGPYNEQFF. The DNA for the CDR3 is TGTGCCAGCAGCGGACCGTACAATGAGCAGTTCTTC.

The genes are TRBV7-9 and TRBJ2-3; D gene ambiguous. Trimming cost V 2 bases and J 6 bases, with 6 bases left between them. Germline V gives CDR1 SEHNR, CDR2 FQNEAQ (reference sequence). The CDR3 contains 12 residues. The CDR3 reads CASSLFLDTQYF. The CDR3 DNA sequence: TGTGCCAGCAGCTTATTTTTGGATACGCAGTATTTT. The variable domain in full, completed from reference TRBV7-9 and TRBJ2-3, reads DTGVSQNPRHKITKRGQNVTFRCDPISEHNRLYWYRQTLGQGPEFLTYFQNEAQLEKSRLLSDRFSAERPKGSFSTLEIQRTEQGDSAMYLCASSLFLDTQYFGPGTRLTVL.

V usage is TRBV10-2 and J usage is TRBJ1-2; TRBD1 agrees at 7 bases. This CDR3 is built from 16 residues. Losses at the gene ends were 6 bases for V and 3 bases for J; bases not matched to a gene: 13. Looked up from germline, CDR1 is WSHSY and CDR2 is SAAADI. CDR3 coding DNA: TGCGCCAGCAGGAGGGGGACAGCAAGGGTCGACTATGGCTACACCTTC. Amino acids: CASRRGTARVDYGYTF.

This clonotype was picked up a small number of times. The chain joins TRBV4-3 to TRBJ2-6, with D hard to call. Germline-derived CDR1 and CDR2 are LGHNA and YSLEER. The V gene lost 2 bases and the J gene lost 1 base, with 6 bases spanning the gap. The CDR3 contains 15 residues. The CDR3 DNA reads TGCGCCAGCAGCCAATGGAGTTCTGGGGCCAACGTCCTGACTTTC. Its protein is CASSQWSSGANVLTF.

This chain links TRBV7-2 with TRBJ1-3; a weak D match, TRBD1 (5 bases). Deletions cut 3 bases from V and 4 bases from J, with 16 bases between. The germline V gene encodes CDR1 SGHTA and CDR2 FQGNSA. This CDR3 is built from 16 residues. The CDR3 region has the DNA TGTGCCAGCAGCTTGTACGGGGCTTACATGGGAAACACCATATATTTT. Translating it yields CASSLYGAYMGNTIYF.

A few counts support this clonotype. The chain combines TRBV12-3 or TRBV12-4 with TRBJ2-1; 9 bases align to TRBD2. V lost 1 base to trimming and J lost 8 bases; unmatched junction nucleotides: 6. The CDR3 is made up of 15 amino acids. The CDR3 sequence is CASSLGLAGRDEQFF. As DNA, the CDR3 is TGTGCCAGCAGTTTAGGGCTAGCGGGAAGGGATGAGCAGTTCTTC.

In this sample, this clonotype turned up a few times. V and J are TRBV9 and TRBJ2-3, with 8 bases aligning to TRBD2. Trimming cost V 1 base and J 3 bases; bases outside gene matches: 4. CDR3 length equals 15 residues. From germline, CDR1 is SGDLS and CDR2 YYNGEE. The CDR3 sequence: CASSVSGSMTDTQYF. As DNA, the CDR3 is TGTGCCAGCAGCGTAAGCGGGAGTATGACAGATACGCAGTATTTT.

This clonotype was detected once. The V gene is TRBV28, the J gene TRBJ1-5; no clear D gene. This CDR3 has 13 residues. The germline CDR1 and CDR2 sequences are MDHEN and SYDVKM. Between the trimmed V and J ends, which lost 5 bases and 0 bases, there was a span of 5 bases. CDR3 residues: CASSGNSNQPQHF. CDR3 DNA: TGTGCCAGCAGTGGGAATAGCAATCAGCCCCAGCATTTT.

This chain uses TRBV10-3 with TRBJ2-6; TRBD2 matches 9 bases. Germline CDR1 is ENHRY and CDR2 is SYGVKD. Germline trimming cut 6 bases from V and 3 bases from J; bases unmatched to any gene: 12. CDR3 length: 18 amino acids. DNA of the CDR3: TGTGCCATCAGAGAGGAAAGCGGGAGGTCCGTTGGGGCCAACGTCCTGACTTTC. It yields the protein CAIREESGRSVGANVLTF.

The V gene is TRBV9, the J gene TRBJ1-2; 8 bases are a match to TRBD1. The trim removed 0 bases at V and 8 bases at J, leaving 12 bases unmatched. The CDR3 consists of 16 residues. Germline V gene data show CDR1 as SGDLS and CDR2 as YYNGEE. CDR3 nucleotide sequence: TGTGCCAGCAGCGTAGCCCCACAGGGGGATCCGCCGGGCTACACCTTC. Amino acid sequence: CASSVAPQGDPPGYTF.

J is TRBJ2-5 and V is TRBV29-1; TRBD2 matches at 9 bases. The ends lost 7 bases at V and 5 bases at J; junction bases unmatched: 8. The CDR3 is 13 residues long. The V gene's germline CDR1 is SQVTM and CDR2 ANQGSEA. The CDR3 is CSATSGRSETQYF. CDR3 sequence (DNA): TGCAGCGCTACCAGCGGGAGGTCGGAGACCCAGTACTTC. The entire variable domain, with the rest obtained from reference TRBV29-1 and TRBJ2-5, is as follows: SAVISQKPSRDICQRGTSLTIQCQVDSQVTMMFWYRQQPGQSLTLIATANQGSEATYESGFVIDKFPISRPNLTFSTLTVSNMSPEDSSIYLCSATSGRSETQYFGPGTRLLVL.

Only a few counts were recorded for this clonotype. This chain uses TRBV6-1 with TRBJ1-5; 9 bases fit TRBD1. The CDR3 length is 14 residues. J was trimmed by 11 bases and V by 5 bases; bases with no gene match: 10. The germline V gene has CDR1 MNHNS and CDR2 SASEGT. CDR3 in DNA: TGTGCCAGCAGTTTTTCGACAGGGGGAGGATCCCAGCATTTT. It codes for CASSFSTGGGSQHF.

This clonotype was counted between two and nine times. The chain has TRBV29-1 and TRBJ2-1, with 7 bases lining up with TRBD2. The CDR3 covers 15 residues. With 1 base clipped from V and 8 bases from J, the junction kept 11 bases outside the gene matches. Germline V gene data show CDR1 as SQVTM and CDR2 as ANQGSEA. The DNA of the CDR3 is TGCAGCGTTGAAGGCCGGGACGGGAGGCGGGATGAGCAGTTCTTC. Amino acids: CSVEGRDGRRDEQFF.

This chain uses TRBV7-9 with TRBJ2-7, with D perhaps TRBD1 (6 bases). Trimming removed 6 bases at V and 2 bases at J, with 11 bases between. There are 13 residues in the CDR3. Germline loops: CDR1 SEHNR, CDR2 FQNEAQ (reference sequence). The CDR3 DNA follows: TGTGCCAGCAGTACAGGGTCAGCCTACGAGCAGTACTTC. Translating it yields CASSTGSAYEQYF.

The V and J genes are TRBV27 and TRBJ1-1; TRBD1 aligns across 7 bases. V lost 5 bases, J lost 4 bases, and 7 bases stayed unmatched. Germline lookup yields CDR1 MNHEY and CDR2 SMNVEV (reference sequence). This CDR3 has 14 amino acids. DNA for the CDR3: TGTGCCAGCAGTCTACAGGGGAAGGGCACTGAAGCTTTCTTT. Encoded protein: CASSLQGKGTEAFF.

There are many counts of this clonotype. The chain combines TRBV11-2 with TRBJ1-1; possible D gene TRBD1, 6 bases. The germline V and J ends were trimmed by 1 base and 4 bases, with 10 bases remaining between them. The CDR3 runs 14 residues. Germline V CDR1 and CDR2: SGHAT, FQNNGV. CDR3 DNA: TGTGCCAGCAGCTTAGGTCAGGGGAGCACTGAAGCTTTCTTT. Protein: CASSLGQGSTEAFF.

This clonotype was recorded a few times. The chain combines TRBV11-1 with TRBJ2-5; the D is unclear. The CDR3 sequence is 14 residues long. The germline V gene encodes CDR1 SGHAT and CDR2 FQDESV (reference sequence). Trimming left V 6 bases short and J 5 bases short, with 16 bases between. This chain's CDR3 is CASSSSRLGETQYF. For the CDR3, the DNA is TGTGCCAGCAGTAGCAGCAGGCTCGGGGAGACCCAGTACTTC.